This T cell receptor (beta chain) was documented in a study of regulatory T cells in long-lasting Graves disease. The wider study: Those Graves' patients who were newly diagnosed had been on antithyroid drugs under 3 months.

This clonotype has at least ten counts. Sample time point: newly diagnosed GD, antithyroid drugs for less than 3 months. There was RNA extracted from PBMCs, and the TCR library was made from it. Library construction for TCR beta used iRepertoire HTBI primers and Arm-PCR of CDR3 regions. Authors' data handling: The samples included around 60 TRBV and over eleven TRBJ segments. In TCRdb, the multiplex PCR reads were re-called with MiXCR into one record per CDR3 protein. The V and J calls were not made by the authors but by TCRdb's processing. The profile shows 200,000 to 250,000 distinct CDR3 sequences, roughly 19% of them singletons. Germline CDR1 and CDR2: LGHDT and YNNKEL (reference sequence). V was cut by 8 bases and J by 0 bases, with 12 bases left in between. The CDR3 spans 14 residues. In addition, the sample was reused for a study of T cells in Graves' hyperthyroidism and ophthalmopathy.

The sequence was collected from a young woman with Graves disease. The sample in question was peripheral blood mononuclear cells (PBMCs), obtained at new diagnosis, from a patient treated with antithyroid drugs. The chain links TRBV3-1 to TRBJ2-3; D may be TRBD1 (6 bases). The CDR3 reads CASRGQSSTDTQYF. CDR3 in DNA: TGTGCCAGCCGTGGACAGTCAAGCACAGATACGCAGTATTTT.